The present T cell receptor beta chain was sequenced within a study of T cells in Graves' hyperthyroidism and ophthalmopathy. Across the whole study: Peripheral blood was acquired at first diagnosis, ahead of any therapy whatsoever.

RNA transcripts gave rise to amplified TCR beta CDR3 regions. Using the HTBI primer set, a first-round RT-PCR was run on the TCR CDR3. TCRdb independently ran MiXCR on the multiplex PCR reads; one entry per CDR3 protein. The top ten clones hold 9.2% of a sample with around 400,000 distinct CDR3 sequences, less than 15% of them seen once. This CDR3 comprises 15 residues. V dropped 5 bases and J dropped 4; count of bases not matched to a gene: 6. From germline, CDR1 is SEHNR and CDR2 FQNEAQ (reference sequence). Overall study results and limits: A model of 13 V-J features distinguished ophthalmopathy from stable hyperthyroidism. Before onset, by a median of approximately 5.9 months, the model predicted ophthalmopathy.

With respect to this clonotype: The target antigen is unknown.

The TCR was taken from a woman aged 18-35 years with Graves' hyperthyroidism. The V gene is TRBV7-9, the J gene TRBJ2-1; 9 positions match TRBD1. The sample was blood. This chain's CDR3 is CASSLQGQGYNEQFF. Written as DNA, the CDR3 is TGTGCCAGCAGCCTCCAAGGACAGGGGTACAATGAGCAGTTCTTC.